This TCR beta chain was found in a study of blood T cell repertoires in COVID-19. TCRdb's copy holds only in-frame clones and misses some; the assay was immunoSEQ multiplex PCR. The table lists approximately 130,000 clones, roughly four fifths of them singletons. This CDR3 comprises 14 residues. The germline CDR1 and CDR2 sequences are SNHLY and FYNNEI. The V end was cut by 7 bases, the J end by 4 bases, with 11 bases between. The table lists this clone with a few counts. The chain carries TRBV2 and TRBJ1-6, with D tentatively TRBD1 (5 bases). The sequence came from a human donor in a cohort sampled during active COVID-19. The sample was peripheral blood. Here the CDR3 DNA reads TGTGCCAGCAAGCAGCAGGGTTATAATTCACCCCTCCACTTT. Its translation: CASKQQGYNSPLHF.